These 18 T cell receptor beta chains were sequenced from one sample in a study of blood T cells in healthy people across ages. Sample-barcoded 5' priming and a J-beta primer mix drove a second PCR of roughly 7 to 11 cycles. TCRdb fed the 5' RACE reads into MiXCR, producing one record per CDR3 protein. The repertoire holds hundreds of thousands of distinct CDR3 sequences, 25% to 35% seen once, with roughly 14% in the top ten. The sequenced sample consisted of blood. These receptor sequences come from a woman aged 80 or over in good health.

This clonotype showed up just a few times. Relative to the germline gene, one junction end is altered; a read error may explain this. This chain joins TRBV19 and TRBJ2-6, with D possibly matching TRBD1 (5 bases). This CDR3 is 15 amino acids long. The germline V gene has CDR1 LNHDA and CDR2 SQIVND (reference sequence). This CDR3 is CASSMRQPGANVRTF. CDR3 DNA: TGTGCCAGTAGTATGAGACAACCTGGGGCCAACGTCCGGACTTTC.

This chain uses TRBV2 with TRBJ1-1, with D possibly matching TRBD1 (6 bases). Per the germline V gene, CDR1 is SNHLY and CDR2 is FYNNEI. The CDR3 has 16 residues. The germline V and J ends were trimmed by 4 bases and 1 base, with 16 bases remaining between them. In nucleotides, the CDR3 is TGTGCCAGCAGTGTAGTGGCAGGGGCACAGAACACTGAAGCTTTCTTT. Amino acids: CASSVVAGAQNTEAFF.

This clonotype came up many times. The rearrangement uses TRBV6-6 and TRBJ2-7; the D gene is possibly TRBD2 (6 bases). The CDR3 length is 15 residues. Trimming removed 10 bases from V and 4 bases from J, with 23 bases in between. Germline assignment: CDR1 MNHNY and CDR2 SVGAGI (reference sequence). The CDR3 nucleotides read TGTGCCACCGGTGCAACGGACTACCGGTTTTACGAGCAGTACTTC. This codes for CATGATDYRFYEQYF.

This chain connects TRBV20-1 to TRBJ1-5; D perhaps matches TRBD1 (6 bases). The CDR3 runs 15 residues. V lost 6 bases and J lost 2, with 17 bases in between. From germline, CDR1 is DFQATT and CDR2 SNEGSKA (reference sequence). CDR3 sequence (DNA): TGCAGTGCACATGCAGGGGAAGGTCGCAATCAGCCCCAGCATTTT. This sequence encodes CSAHAGEGRNQPQHF.

This clonotype has just a few counts. This may arise from a read error, as a much more abundant clone is one base away. The chain is built from TRBV6-5 and TRBJ2-1; D is unclear. V lost 8 bases, J lost 0 bases, and 11 bases lay in between. CDR3 length: 14 amino acids. CDR1 is MNHEY, CDR2 SVGAGI, per germline. The CDR3 protein is CASGLWGSYNEQFF. The CDR3 coding sequence is TGTGCCAGCGGGCTTTGGGGCTCCTACAATGAGCAGTTCTTC.

This clonotype was seen many times. The genes are TRBV4-3 and TRBJ2-1; the match to TRBD2 covers 8 bases. The CDR3 sequence is 14 residues long. V lost 3 bases to trimming and J lost 4 bases; unmatched junction nucleotides: 2. The germline V gene encodes CDR1 LGHNA and CDR2 YSLEER. The DNA of the CDR3 is TGCGCCAGCAGCCACCGGGGGGGATACAATGAGCAGTTCTTC. Protein sequence: CASSHRGGYNEQFF.

This clonotype was seen many times. This chain connects TRBV6-1 to TRBJ1-6, with unresolved D. Between the trimmed V and J ends, which lost 4 bases and 7 bases, there was a span of 5 bases. In germline, CDR1 is MNHNS, CDR2 SASEGT. CDR3 length: 12 amino acids. The CDR3 reads CASSGDNSPLHF. CDR3 sequence (DNA): TGTGCCAGCAGTGGCGACAATTCACCCCTCCACTTT.

This clonotype showed up many times. The V and J genes are TRBV27 and TRBJ2-3, with 7 bases aligning to TRBD2. V lost 5 bases to trimming and J lost 0 bases; unmatched junction nucleotides: 11. In germline, CDR1 is MNHEY, CDR2 SMNVEV (reference sequence). The CDR3 extends over 17 amino acids. In DNA, the CDR3 is TGTGCCAGCAGTCTAAGGTCTAGCGGATTTAGCACAGATACGCAGTATTTT. Amino acid sequence: CASSLRSSGFSTDTQYF.

This clonotype was counted between two and nine times. The chain uses TRBV20-1 and TRBJ2-1; the D gene is possibly TRBD1 (5 bases). The length of the CDR3 is 18 residues. V lost 0 bases and J 0 bases, leaving 18 bases between the germline ends. Germline loops: CDR1 DFQATT, CDR2 SNEGSKA (reference sequence). The chain's CDR3 is CSARDLGAAGRSYNEQFF. The CDR3 nucleotides read TGCAGTGCTAGAGATTTAGGGGCGGCCGGCCGCTCCTACAATGAGCAGTTCTTC.

Remarks on this clonotype: The germline gene is not matched at one end of the junction; a read error may be the cause. The J gene is TRBJ2-1, the V gene TRBV27; D possibly corresponds to TRBD2 (5 bases). This CDR3 comprises 14 residues. The germline V gene encodes CDR1 MNHEY and CDR2 SMNVEV (reference sequence). The CDR3 region is CASMSAGPYNEQLF. In nucleotides, the CDR3 is TGTGCCAGCATGTCCGCGGGCCCCTACAATGAGCAGTTATTC.

There are many counts of this clonotype. The chain uses TRBV6-5 and TRBJ1-2; D call uncertain. CDR3 length: 15 residues. The V gene lost 8 bases and the J gene lost 3 bases, with 19 bases spanning the gap. Germline-derived CDR1 and CDR2 are MNHEY and SVGAGI. The CDR3, as DNA: TGTGCCAGCTATCCCTCGGGCGGCAGCTACTATGGCTACACCTTC. The encoded protein is CASYPSGGSYYGYTF.

The chain has TRBV6-4 and TRBJ2-1; D is perhaps TRBD1 or TRBD2 (5 bases each). V was cut by 2 bases and J by 8 bases, with 19 bases left in between. This CDR3 has 16 residues. Per germline, CDR1 MRHNA and CDR2 SNTAGT. CDR3 nucleotide sequence: TGTGCCAGCAGTGACAAGCCAGGGACCTCGTGGGATGAGCAGTTCTTC. Translation: CASSDKPGTSWDEQFF.

In its sample, this clonotype was seen many times. The V call is TRBV30, the J call TRBJ2-7, with D perhaps matching TRBD1 (6 bases). Looked up from germline, CDR1 is GTSNPN and CDR2 is SVGIG (reference sequence). This CDR3 region has 12 residues. With 6 bases removed from V and 1 base from J, the gap between germline ends came to 10 bases. The CDR3 sequence: CACAQGSYEQYF. Written as DNA, the CDR3 is TGTGCCTGCGCACAGGGATCCTACGAGCAGTACTTC.

This clonotype came up a few times. CDR3 in DNA: TGCAGCGTTGAGGACCGGCTTTGGGGCTACACCTTC. This sequence encodes CSVEDRLWGYTF. The rearrangement links TRBV29-1 to TRBJ1-2; D call uncertain. Trimming left V 3 bases short and J 8 bases short, with 13 bases between. The germline V gene has CDR1 SQVTM and CDR2 ANQGSEA. This CDR3 region has 12 residues.

This clonotype was counted a few times. A read error is possible here, since a much larger clone lies one base away. CDR3 loop: CSASRSGGAETQYF. The DNA for the CDR3 is TGCAGTGCTAGCCGCTCAGGGGGCGCCGAGACCCAGTACTTC. The chain links TRBV20-1 to TRBJ2-5; 8 bases fit TRBD1. Germline V gene lookup returns CDR1 DFQATT and CDR2 SNEGSKA (reference sequence). V trimming: 3 bases; J trimming: 5 bases; junction bases outside the gene matches: 8. This CDR3 region has 14 residues.

This clonotype was counted a few times. The J gene is TRBJ2-1, the V gene TRBV12-3 or TRBV12-4; TRBD2 matches 11 bases. Matching the DNA end better, TRBJ2-7 makes the J call doubtful. The CDR3 extends over 18 amino acids. CDR3 coding DNA: TGTGCCAGCAGTCAGAAATCCCAACTAGCGGGGGCCGACAATGAGCAGTACTTC. It yields the protein CASSQKSQLAGADNEQYF.

This clonotype came up many times. This chain's CDR3 is CASSLEGRGWETQYF. Here the CDR3 DNA reads TGTGCCAGCAGCTTAGAGGGCAGGGGATGGGAGACCCAGTACTTC. The rearrangement uses TRBV11-2 and TRBJ2-5; tentative D call: TRBD1 (6 bases). The CDR3 has 15 residues. From germline, CDR1 is SGHAT and CDR2 FQNNGV. V was clipped by 0 bases and J by 5 bases, with 13 bases between them.

The chain joins TRBV27 to TRBJ2-5, with TRBD1 as a possible D gene (5 bases). There are 12 residues in the CDR3. The V and J ends lost 5 bases and 11 bases respectively, with 15 bases between them. Germline V gene data show CDR1 as MNHEY and CDR2 as SMNVEV (reference sequence). The CDR3 sequence is CASSPDKREQYF. The CDR3 bases are TGTGCCAGCAGTCCGGACAAAAGAGAGCAGTACTTC.